These 29 T cell receptor beta chains were all obtained from the same sample, sequenced in a study of shared clonotypes between healthy human individuals. Method: immunoSEQ multiplex PCR; TCRdb's copy keeps in-frame clones and lacks some. The data hold hundreds of thousands of clones, with around three quarters observed a single time. The sequencing input was PBMCs. The receptor source for this set is a woman in her 40s in good health. Some clones in this sample may be carry-over from other donors' samples.

The chain uses TRBV11-1 and TRBJ2-1; TRBD2 aligns across 11 bases. The length of the CDR3 is 16 residues. The ends lost 6 bases at V and 9 bases at J; junction bases unmatched: 13. The germline V gene has CDR1 SGHAT and CDR2 FQDESV (reference sequence). DNA of the CDR3: TGTGCCAGCAGACGTAGCGGGAGGGCCCTAACGGGTGAGCAGTTCTTC. It is translated as CASRRSGRALTGEQFF. Looking up the rest from reference TRBV11-1 and TRBJ2-1 gives the full variable domain: EAEVAQSPRYKITEKSQAVAFWCDPISGHATLYWYRQILGQGPELLVQFQDESVVDDSQLPKDRFSAERLKGVDSTLKIQPAELGDSAMYLCASRRSGRALTGEQFFGPGTRLTVL.

CDR3 protein: CASSLEGRAGDGYTF. The CDR3 coding sequence is TGCGCCAGCAGCTTGGAGGGCAGGGCCGGTGACGGCTACACCTTC. This chain links TRBV5-1 with TRBJ1-2; D is possibly TRBD1 (5 bases). Germline V gene lookup returns CDR1 SGHRS and CDR2 YFSETQ. The CDR3 covers 15 residues. The V gene lost 0 bases and the J gene lost 8 bases, with 17 bases spanning the gap. Variable domain in full (rest from reference TRBV5-1 and TRBJ1-2): KAGVTQTPRYLIKTRGQQVTLSCSPISGHRSVSWYQQTPGQGLQFLFEYFSETQRNKGNFPGRFSGRQFSNSRSEMNVSTLELGDSALYLCASSLEGRAGDGYTFGSGTRLTVV.

The chain combines TRBV28 with TRBJ2-5; D call uncertain. Between the trimmed V and J ends, which lost 5 bases and 5 bases, there was a span of 9 bases. CDR1 is MDHEN and CDR2 is SYDVKM in the germline V gene. This CDR3 is 12 amino acids long. The CDR3 DNA follows: TGTGCCAGCAGTCCCCCACGGGAGACCCAGTACTTC. It yields the protein CASSPPRETQYF.

This rearrangement joins TRBV28 to TRBJ2-7, with a weak D call TRBD1 (6 bases). Trimming pared 5 bases from V and 1 base from J, leaving 15 bases between. The CDR3 has 15 amino acids. The V gene's germline CDR1 is MDHEN and CDR2 SYDVKM. The CDR3 sequence is CASSRPGAPSYEQYF. CDR3 in DNA: TGTGCCAGCAGTCGCCCAGGGGCCCCGTCCTACGAGCAGTACTTC. The complete variable domain, with remaining parts taken from reference TRBV28 and TRBJ2-7, reads DVKVTQSSRYLVKRTGEKVFLECVQDMDHENMFWYRQDPGLGLRLIYFSYDVKMKEKGDIPEGYSVSREKKERFSLILESASTNQTSMYLCASSRPGAPSYEQYFGPGTRLTVT.

This clone appeared once. Its ends do not fully match the called genes, so a read error is possible. As DNA, the CDR3 is TGTGCCAGCAACTTGGACGTCAGGGACTACGAGCAGTACTTC. It yields the protein CASNLDVRDYEQYF. V and J are TRBV5-6 and TRBJ2-7; D possibly corresponds to TRBD1 (5 bases). The CDR3 runs 14 residues. Germline V gene lookup returns CDR1 SGHDT and CDR2 YYEEEE.

Notes on this clone: The same CDR3 arises from other DNA sequences in this sample as well. This chain connects TRBV10-2 to TRBJ1-2; D is unclear. The CDR3 has 15 amino acids. Per the germline V gene, CDR1 is WSHSY and CDR2 is SAAADI. With 0 bases removed from V and 5 bases from J, the gap between germline ends came to 13 bases. The CDR3 loop is CASSESTSAPYGYTF. CDR3 in DNA: TGCGCCAGCAGTGAGTCGACCAGCGCCCCTTATGGCTACACCTTC.

The chain employs TRBV18 and TRBJ2-1; 11 positions agree with TRBD2. After removal of 3 bases from V and 8 bases from J, the junction contained 3 bases not matched to a gene. Germline CDR1 is KGHSH and CDR2 is LQKENI. This CDR3 is 14 amino acids long. The CDR3 DNA follows: TGTGCCAGCTCACCCGGACTAGCGGGCTATGAGCAGTTCTTC. This translates into CASSPGLAGYEQFF.

The chain employs TRBV19 and TRBJ2-7, with D possibly matching TRBD2 (5 bases). CDR1 LNHDA and CDR2 SQIVND come from the germline V gene (reference sequence). CDR3 size: 14 residues. Trimming stripped 7 bases from V and 0 bases from J, with 13 bases between. CDR3: CASKSGLLSYEQYF. The DNA for the CDR3 is TGTGCCAGTAAATCAGGACTTCTCTCCTACGAGCAGTACTTC.

As to this clone: The same CDR3 is also encoded by other DNA sequences in this sample. The rearrangement joins TRBV19 to TRBJ2-7, with TRBD1 matching over 10 bases. Germline V CDR1 and CDR2: LNHDA, SQIVND (reference sequence). The CDR3 is 13 residues long. After removal of 6 bases from V and 3 bases from J, the junction contained 2 bases not matched to a gene. The CDR3 DNA reads as TGTGCCAGTAGCCGGGACAGGGGCTACGAGCAGTACTTC. Its translation is CASSRDRGYEQYF.

This sequence joins TRBV28 and TRBJ1-5; 10 nucleotides match TRBD1. Trimming cost V 5 bases and J 0 bases; bases outside gene matches: 10. The CDR3 has 18 residues. Per germline, CDR1 MDHEN and CDR2 SYDVKM. In nucleotides, the CDR3 is TGTGCCAGCAGTACCCAGACAGGGGGCGTTCATAGCAATCAGCCCCAGCATTTT. Amino acid sequence: CASSTQTGGVHSNQPQHF.

The rearrangement links TRBV28 to TRBJ2-1, with D perhaps being TRBD1 or TRBD2 (6 bases each). The CDR3 is made up of 16 amino acids. V lost 4 bases and J 6 bases, leaving 19 bases between the germline ends. Germline V gives CDR1 MDHEN, CDR2 SYDVKM. CDR3 coding DNA: TGTGCCAGCAGTTCCAGGAGGGGGATCAACGCCAATGAGCAGTTCTTC. Amino acid sequence: CASSSRRGINANEQFF. The whole variable domain, remainder taken from reference TRBV28 and TRBJ2-1, is DVKVTQSSRYLVKRTGEKVFLECVQDMDHENMFWYRQDPGLGLRLIYFSYDVKMKEKGDIPEGYSVSREKKERFSLILESASTNQTSMYLCASSSRRGINANEQFFGPGTRLTVL.

The chain combines TRBV5-1 with TRBJ1-1; D call uncertain. From germline, CDR1 is SGHRS and CDR2 YFSETQ. The CDR3 is 13 amino acids. V gave up 0 bases and J gave up 4 bases, with 7 bases separating them. CDR3 nucleotides: TGCGCCAGCAGCTTGGTGCAATCCACTGAAGCTTTCTTT. It specifies CASSLVQSTEAFF.

This clone turned up a few times. The rearrangement uses TRBV5-1 and TRBJ2-3; the D gene is possibly TRBD1 (5 bases). In germline, CDR1 is SGHRS, CDR2 YFSETQ. V gave up 0 bases and J gave up 0 bases, with 14 bases separating them. This CDR3 spans 17 amino acids. CDR3 coding DNA: TGCGCCAGCAGCTTGGCGATAGGGGCAGACAGCACAGATACGCAGTATTTT. Translated: CASSLAIGADSTDTQYF. Together with reference TRBV5-1 and TRBJ2-3, the CDR3 gives the full variable domain: KAGVTQTPRYLIKTRGQQVTLSCSPISGHRSVSWYQQTPGQGLQFLFEYFSETQRNKGNFPGRFSGRQFSNSRSEMNVSTLELGDSALYLCASSLAIGADSTDTQYFGPGTRLTVL.

J is TRBJ2-1 and V is TRBV5-1; 10 nucleotides align to TRBD1. The length of the CDR3 is 13 residues. Trimming removed 2 bases from V and 15 bases from J; junction bases left unmatched: 8. The germline gives CDR1 SGHRS, CDR2 YFSETQ. CDR3 amino acids: CASSFDRGQGTFF. The DNA of the CDR3 is TGCGCCAGCAGCTTCGACAGGGGGCAAGGAACGTTCTTC.

The chain is built from TRBV7-2 and TRBJ1-5; possibly TRBD1 for D (5 bases). CDR1 is SGHTA, CDR2 FQGNSA, per germline. The CDR3 has 16 residues. Trimming removed 5 bases from V and 0 bases from J, with 14 bases in between. CDR3 sequence (DNA): TGTGCCAGCAGCGGCTACCGGGGGGTTAGCAATCAGCCCCAGCATTTT. Its protein is CASSGYRGVSNQPQHF.

The chain employs TRBV6-5 and TRBJ1-4, with TRBD1 matching 9 bases. Germline CDR1 and CDR2: MNHEY and SVGAGI. The CDR3 is made up of 15 amino acids. V shed 5 bases, J shed 8 bases, and the junction held 9 bases outside the gene matches. CDR3 sequence reads: CASSPTDRGYEKLFF. In nucleotides, the CDR3 is TGTGCCAGCAGTCCCACTGACAGGGGGTACGAAAAACTGTTTTTT.

The chain carries TRBV28 and TRBJ2-3; D might be TRBD1 or TRBD2, each matching 5 bases. The length of the CDR3 is 16 residues. V was clipped by 3 bases and J by 1 base, with 14 bases between them. Germline CDR1 MDHEN, CDR2 SYDVKM. DNA for the CDR3: TGTGCCAGCAGTTTTGTCACCGGGACGGGCACAGATACGCAGTATTTT. Translating it yields CASSFVTGTGTDTQYF.

To note about this clone: Other DNA sequences in the sample encode the same CDR3. The chain recombines TRBV9 with TRBJ2-3, with D perhaps matching TRBD2 (6 bases). Germline assignment: CDR1 SGDLS and CDR2 YYNGEE. The V gene lost 0 bases and the J gene lost 2 bases, with 10 bases spanning the gap. The CDR3 spans 15 residues. CDR3 bases: TGTGCCAGCAGCGTAGCGGGGGATTCCACAGATACGCAGTATTTT. This translates into CASSVAGDSTDTQYF.

This chain uses TRBV2 with TRBJ1-4, with unresolved D. CDR3 length: 15 amino acids. The germline V and J ends were trimmed by 4 bases and 2 bases, with 11 bases remaining between them. CDR1 and CDR2 from the germline V gene are SNHLY and FYNNEI. The CDR3 DNA reads TGTGCCAGCAGTGTTCGGGCTAACACTAATGAAAAACTGTTTTTT. Translation gives CASSVRANTNEKLFF.

Note on this clone: Other DNA sequences in this specimen translate into the identical CDR3. The chain has TRBV5-1 and TRBJ2-3; either TRBD1 or TRBD2 may supply D (5 bases each). V lost 2 bases to trimming and J lost 3 bases, with 7 bases between them. CDR3 length: 13 residues. Germline-derived CDR1 and CDR2 are SGHRS and YFSETQ. The CDR3 bases are TGCGCCAGCAGCTTTGGGGGTACAGATACGCAGTATTTT. Its translation is CASSFGGTDTQYF.

To note about this clone: The same CDR3 arises from other DNA sequences in this sample as well. The chain links TRBV18 to TRBJ2-4; the D call may be TRBD1 or TRBD2 (5 bases each). In germline, CDR1 is KGHSH, CDR2 LQKENI. This CDR3 is 16 amino acids long. The germline V and J ends were trimmed by 0 bases and 0 bases, with 9 bases remaining between them. For the CDR3, the DNA is TGTGCCAGCTCACCACCCGGGGCCTTAGCCAAAAACATTCAGTACTTC. This encodes CASSPPGALAKNIQYF.

This chain joins TRBV5-1 and TRBJ2-1; 11 nucleotides match TRBD2. CDR1 SGHRS and CDR2 YFSETQ come from the germline V gene. The CDR3 runs 16 residues. Germline trimming cut 4 bases from V and 3 bases from J; bases unmatched to any gene: 6. The CDR3 reads CASSESLAGVYNEQFF. CDR3 sequence (DNA): TGCGCCAGCAGCGAGTCACTAGCGGGAGTCTACAATGAGCAGTTCTTC.

V is TRBV7-9 and J is TRBJ2-5, with 7 bases identical to TRBD2. The germline V gene has CDR1 SEHNR and CDR2 FQNEAQ (reference sequence). The junction had 8 bases not matched to a gene; V was cut back by 5 bases and J by 5 bases. The CDR3 has 14 residues. CDR3 protein: CASSPGGGSETQYF. As DNA, the CDR3 is TGTGCCAGCAGCCCGGGGGGTGGATCGGAGACCCAGTACTTC.

The CDR3 bases are TGTGCCAGCAGCCAAGACGGACTAGCGGGACCTCTGTTCTTC. Translating it yields CASSQDGLAGPLFF. J is TRBJ2-1 and V is TRBV4-2; 12 bases line up with TRBD2. CDR3 length: 14 amino acids. CDR1 and CDR2 (germline): LGHNA, YNFKEQ. The trim removed 0 bases at V and 15 bases at J, leaving 6 bases unmatched.

The chain recombines TRBV7-3 with TRBJ2-5; 8 bases agree with TRBD2. Germline assignment: CDR1 SGHTA and CDR2 FQGTGA. This CDR3 is built from 15 residues. After removal of 5 bases from V and 7 bases from J, the junction contained 12 bases not matched to a gene. CDR3 sequence reads: CASSPGGRDHGTQYF. In DNA, the CDR3 is TGTGCCAGCAGCCCGGGAGGGCGGGACCACGGGACCCAGTACTTC.

The chain couples TRBV28 to TRBJ2-1; D is perhaps TRBD1 (6 bases). Trimming removed 5 bases at V and 12 bases at J, with 11 bases between. Germline V gene data show CDR1 as MDHEN and CDR2 as SYDVKM. This CDR3 spans 11 amino acids. In DNA, the CDR3 is TGTGCCAGCAGTACAACCAGGGGGCAGTTCTTC. It specifies CASSTTRGQFF.

The chain links TRBV7-2 to TRBJ2-2; 14 bases line up with TRBD2. The germline V gene encodes CDR1 SGHTA and CDR2 FQGNSA. This CDR3 is built from 17 residues. J lost 0 bases, V lost 3 bases, and 0 bases had no gene match. CDR3 in amino acids: CASSLTSGRANTGELFF. The CDR3 DNA reads TGTGCCAGCAGCTTGACTAGCGGGAGGGCGAACACCGGGGAGCTGTTTTTT.

This clone was recorded once. The chain is built from TRBV4-3 and TRBJ2-7, with TRBD2 matching 10 bases. Looked up from germline, CDR1 is LGHNA and CDR2 is YSLEER. The ends lost 4 bases at V and 4 bases at J; junction bases unmatched: 7. The CDR3 is made up of 15 amino acids. This chain's CDR3 is CASSPTLAGLYEQYF. In DNA form, the CDR3 reads TGCGCCAGCAGCCCAACACTAGCGGGACTGTACGAGCAGTACTTC.

The chain employs TRBV28 and TRBJ1-2; 7 bases are shared with TRBD1. Germline V lookup: CDR1 MDHEN, CDR2 SYDVKM. The CDR3 contains 11 residues. V was clipped by 10 bases and J by 3 bases; unmatched bases: 2. This CDR3 is CATGTDYGYTF. DNA for the CDR3: TGTGCCACCGGGACAGACTATGGCTACACCTTC.